A selection of T cell receptor beta chains follows, all from one sample in a study of blood T cell repertoires in COVID-19. Using immunoSEQ multiplex PCR, the repertoire was profiled, and TCRdb retains in-frame clones only, with some absent. The data show about 200,000 clones, about 81% seen once. Sequenced input: peripheral blood. The receptor set was obtained from a woman older than 75 with COVID-19, enrolled during active disease. Both conserved end residues are part of each CDR3. Each record gives: clone size, V gene, J gene, D gene, CDR3 DNA, CDR3 protein. A D gene is named only where the DNA matches it firmly. Clone size is given for some rows only: seen once, a few or many times, or a class if the clone is expanded.

NA,TRBV25-1,TRBJ2-1,TRBD2,TGTGCCAGCAAAAGGAAACTAGCGGGGGACAGGAGGGACAATGAGCAGTTCTTC,CASKRKLAGDRRDNEQFF
NA,TRBV28,TRBJ1-2,NA,TGTGCCAGCAGTTTATTCGGCCTAGCTAACTATGGCTACACCTTC,CASSLFGLANYGYTF
NA,TRBV6-5,TRBJ1-5,NA,TGTGCCAGCAGTAACAGGATAAATCAGCCCCAGCATTTT,CASSNRINQPQHF
few,TRBV7-2,TRBJ2-1,NA,TGTGCCAGCAGCCCTACAGGGACCTACAATGAGCAGTTCTTC,CASSPTGTYNEQFF
NA,TRBV18,TRBJ2-7,NA,TGTGCCAGCTCACTTCAGGCCAGGGATCTAAGCTACGAGCAGTACTTC,CASSLQARDLSYEQYF
NA,TRBV5-4,TRBJ1-3,TRBD1,TGTGCCAGCAGCTTCAGGGGGCAGGGAGGAAACACCATATATTTT,CASSFRGQGGNTIYF
NA,TRBV9,TRBJ2-7,TRBD2,TGTGCCAGCAGCACCACTAGCGGGAGCTCCTACGAGCAGTACTTC,CASSTTSGSSYEQYF
NA,TRBV18,TRBJ1-6,TRBD1,TGTGCCAGCTCACAAGCGGAGCGCGGGACAGTTAATTCACCCCTCCACTTT,CASSQAERGTVNSPLHF
NA,TRBV6-5,TRBJ2-5,NA,TGTGCCAGCAGGAGGACAGTCGAAGAGACCCAGTACTTC,CASRRTVEETQYF
NA,TRBV6-5,TRBJ1-4,NA,TGTGCCAGCAGACCCAAGGGGGTCCCAAAACTGTTTTTT,CASRPKGVPKLFF
once,TRBV7-9,TRBJ1-3,NA,TGTGCCAGCAGCTTACAGGGGAACACCATATATTTT,CASSLQGNTIYF
once,TRBV7-3,TRBJ2-2,NA,TGTGCCAGCAGCCAGACGAGCGGGAACACCGGGGAGCTGTTTTTT,CASSQTSGNTGELFF
NA,TRBV28,TRBJ1-4,TRBD1,TGTGCCAGCAGTTTGATCTCTGCAGGACAGGGTAAAAAACTGTTTTTT,CASSLISAGQGKKLFF
NA,TRBV10-3,TRBJ1-3,NA,TGTGCCATCGCGATAGGTGGACAAGGTTTCTCTGGAAACACCATATATTTT,CAIAIGGQGFSGNTIYF
NA,TRBV29-1,TRBJ1-3,NA,TGCAGCGTTGACGACAGTGGAAACACCATATATTTT,CSVDDSGNTIYF
NA,TRBV11-2,TRBJ2-1,TRBD2,TGTGCCAGCAGGGGACTAGCCTACAATGAGCAGTTCTTC,CASRGLAYNEQFF
NA,TRBV15,TRBJ2-5,TRBD1,TGTGCCACCAGCATAGGACAGGGAGGGACCCAGTACTTC,CATSIGQGGTQYF
few,TRBV7-9,TRBJ1-3,NA,TGTGCCAGCAGTCTGACAGCTGGAAACACCATATATTTT,CASSLTAGNTIYF
NA,TRBV5-4,TRBJ1-1,NA,TGTGCCAGCAGCCCCCAAGGACAGCGCCGCACTGAAGCTTTCTTT,CASSPQGQRRTEAFF
NA,TRBV2,TRBJ2-3,NA,TGTGCCAGCAATAGAGGGACAGATACGCAGTATTTT,CASNRGTDTQYF
NA,TRBV7-9,TRBJ2-1,NA,TGTGCCAGCGACTTCGGAGGGTCCTACAATGAGCAGTTCTTC,CASDFGGSYNEQFF
NA,TRBV15,TRBJ1-2,NA,TGTGCCACCAGCAGAGATCTAGGGGGCTATGGCTACACCTTC,CATSRDLGGYGYTF
NA,TRBV4-1,TRBJ2-1,TRBD1,TGCGCCAGCAGCCAGGGGTTGGGACAGCTGTACAATGAGCAGTTCTTC,CASSQGLGQLYNEQFF
NA,TRBV2,TRBJ2-5,TRBD2,TGTGCCAGCAGTGAAGTCCTAGCGGGGGGAGAGACCCAGTACTTC,CASSEVLAGGETQYF
NA,TRBV28,TRBJ2-7,NA,TGTGCCAGCAGGGTTGGAGGCGCCTACGAGCAGTACTTC,CASRVGGAYEQYF
NA,TRBV5-4,TRBJ1-3,NA,TGTGCCAGCAGCCCCTCCACCTCCTACTCTGGAAACACCATATATTTT,CASSPSTSYSGNTIYF